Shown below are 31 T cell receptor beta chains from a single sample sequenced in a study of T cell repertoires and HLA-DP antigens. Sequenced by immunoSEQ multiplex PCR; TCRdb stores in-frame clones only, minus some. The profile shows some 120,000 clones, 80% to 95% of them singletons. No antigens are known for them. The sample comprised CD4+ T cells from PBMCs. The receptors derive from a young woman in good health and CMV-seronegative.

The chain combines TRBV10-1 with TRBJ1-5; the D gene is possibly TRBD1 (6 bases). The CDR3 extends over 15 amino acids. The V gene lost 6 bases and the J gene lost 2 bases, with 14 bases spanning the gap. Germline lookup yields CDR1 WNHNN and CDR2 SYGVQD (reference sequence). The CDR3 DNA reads TGCGCCAGCAGCCCGGGCAGGGGTGGCAATCAGCCCCAGCATTTT. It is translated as CASSPGRGGNQPQHF.

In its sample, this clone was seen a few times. CDR3 DNA: TGTGCCAGCAGCGGGGGACAGGGAGTGAACTATGGCTACACCTTC. As protein: CASSGGQGVNYGYTF. The chain recombines TRBV9 with TRBJ1-2; 9 positions agree with TRBD1. The CDR3 sequence is 15 residues long. V shed 3 bases and J 2 bases; nucleotides not matched to a gene: 5. Germline V gene data show CDR1 as SGDLS and CDR2 as YYNGEE.

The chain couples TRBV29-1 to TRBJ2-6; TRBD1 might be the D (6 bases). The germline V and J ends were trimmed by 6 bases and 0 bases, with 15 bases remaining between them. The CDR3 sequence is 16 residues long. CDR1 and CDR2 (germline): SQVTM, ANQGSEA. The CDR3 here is CSVLPGTHSGANVLTF. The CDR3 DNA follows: TGCAGCGTATTGCCCGGGACACACTCTGGGGCCAACGTCCTGACTTTC. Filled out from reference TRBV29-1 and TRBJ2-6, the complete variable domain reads SAVISQKPSRDICQRGTSLTIQCQVDSQVTMMFWYRQQPGQSLTLIATANQGSEATYESGFVIDKFPISRPNLTFSTLTVSNMSPEDSSIYLCSVLPGTHSGANVLTFGAGSRLTVL.

CDR3 nucleotides: TGTGCCAGCAGAGACATAAAGGATGGCTACACCTTC. Translated: CASRDIKDGYTF. V is TRBV2 and J is TRBJ1-2; no reliable D call. CDR3 length: 12 residues. Trimming cost V 6 bases and J 6 bases, with 11 bases left between them. Germline loops: CDR1 SNHLY, CDR2 FYNNEI.

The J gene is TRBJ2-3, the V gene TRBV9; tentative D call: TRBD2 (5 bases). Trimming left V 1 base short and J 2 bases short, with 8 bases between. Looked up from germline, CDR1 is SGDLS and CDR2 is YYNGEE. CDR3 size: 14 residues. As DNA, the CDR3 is TGTGCCAGCAGCGTATCGGGGATCACAGATACGCAGTATTTT. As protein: CASSVSGITDTQYF.

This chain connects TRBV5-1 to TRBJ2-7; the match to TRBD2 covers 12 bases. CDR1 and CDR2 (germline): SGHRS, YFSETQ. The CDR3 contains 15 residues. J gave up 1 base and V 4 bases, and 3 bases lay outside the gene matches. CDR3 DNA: TGCGCCAGCAGCCCTAGCGGGAGGGTGTCCTACGAGCAGTACTTC. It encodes CASSPSGRVSYEQYF.

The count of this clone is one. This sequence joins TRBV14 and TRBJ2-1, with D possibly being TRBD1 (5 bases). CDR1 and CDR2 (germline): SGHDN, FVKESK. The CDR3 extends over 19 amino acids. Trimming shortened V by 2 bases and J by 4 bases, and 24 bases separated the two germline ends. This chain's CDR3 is CASSQMAGKLADQYNEQFF. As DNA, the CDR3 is TGTGCCAGCAGCCAAATGGCAGGGAAACTTGCCGACCAGTACAATGAGCAGTTCTTC.

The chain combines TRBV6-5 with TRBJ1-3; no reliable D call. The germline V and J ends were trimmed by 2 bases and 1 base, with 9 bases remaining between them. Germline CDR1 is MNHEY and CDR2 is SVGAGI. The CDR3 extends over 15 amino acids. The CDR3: CASSYDWDSGNTIYF. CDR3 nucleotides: TGTGCCAGCAGTTACGACTGGGATTCTGGAAACACCATATATTTT.

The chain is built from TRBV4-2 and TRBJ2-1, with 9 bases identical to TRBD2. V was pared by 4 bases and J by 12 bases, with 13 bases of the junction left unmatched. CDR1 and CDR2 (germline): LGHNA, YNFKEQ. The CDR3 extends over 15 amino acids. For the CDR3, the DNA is TGTGCCAGCAGCCTGGGGAGGGGCACAGCGGGGGGGCAGTTCTTC. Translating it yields CASSLGRGTAGGQFF.

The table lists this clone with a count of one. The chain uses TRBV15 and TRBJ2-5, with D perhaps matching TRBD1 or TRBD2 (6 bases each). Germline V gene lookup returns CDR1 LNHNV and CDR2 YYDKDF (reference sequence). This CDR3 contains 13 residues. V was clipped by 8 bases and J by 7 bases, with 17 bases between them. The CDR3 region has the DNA TGTGCCACCTCGAGGGGGGAATCGGCGACCCAGTACTTC. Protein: CATSRGESATQYF.

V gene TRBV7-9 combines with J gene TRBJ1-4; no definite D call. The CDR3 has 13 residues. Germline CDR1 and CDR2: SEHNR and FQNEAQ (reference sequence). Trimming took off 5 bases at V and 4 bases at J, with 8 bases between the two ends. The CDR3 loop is CASSASINEKLFF. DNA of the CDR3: TGTGCCAGCAGCGCGAGTATTAATGAAAAACTGTTTTTT.

CDR3 nucleotide sequence: TGCGCCAGCATAGCCGCGGGAGATTCGTTCTTC. Translation: CASIAAGDSFF. The rearrangement joins TRBV23-1 to TRBJ2-1; 7 bases map to TRBD2. TRBV23-1 is an open reading frame whose function is uncertain. The junction had 9 bases not matched to a gene; V was cut back by 7 bases and J by 15 bases. The CDR3 loop spans 11 amino acids.

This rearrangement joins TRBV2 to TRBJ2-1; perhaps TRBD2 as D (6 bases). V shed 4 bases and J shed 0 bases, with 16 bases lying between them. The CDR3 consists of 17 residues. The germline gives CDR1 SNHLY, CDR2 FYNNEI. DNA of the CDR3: TGTGCCAGCAGTGCATTACGGCGGGAACTCTCCTACAATGAGCAGTTCTTC. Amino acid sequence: CASSALRRELSYNEQFF.

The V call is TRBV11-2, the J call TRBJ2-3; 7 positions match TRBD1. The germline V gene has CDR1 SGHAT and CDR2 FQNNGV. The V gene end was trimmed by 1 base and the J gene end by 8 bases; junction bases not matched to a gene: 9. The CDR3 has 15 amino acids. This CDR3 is CASSLVQGMFGTQYF. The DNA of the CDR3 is TGTGCCAGCAGCTTAGTACAGGGGATGTTTGGTACGCAGTATTTT.

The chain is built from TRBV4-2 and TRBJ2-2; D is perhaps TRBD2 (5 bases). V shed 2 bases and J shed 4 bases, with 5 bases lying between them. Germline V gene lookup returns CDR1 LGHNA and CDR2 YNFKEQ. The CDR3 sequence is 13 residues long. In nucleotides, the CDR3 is TGTGCCAGCAGCCAACTAGCCACCGGGGAGCTGTTTTTT. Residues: CASSQLATGELFF.

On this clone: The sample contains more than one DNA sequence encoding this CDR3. The CDR3 DNA reads TGCAGTGCTAGAGTCAACTACGAGCAGTACTTC. Translated, it gives CSARVNYEQYF. The genes are TRBV20-1 and TRBJ2-7, with D unresolved. CDR1 is DFQATT and CDR2 is SNEGSKA in the germline V gene (reference sequence). The CDR3 has 11 residues. V lost 1 base and J lost 3, with 4 bases in between.

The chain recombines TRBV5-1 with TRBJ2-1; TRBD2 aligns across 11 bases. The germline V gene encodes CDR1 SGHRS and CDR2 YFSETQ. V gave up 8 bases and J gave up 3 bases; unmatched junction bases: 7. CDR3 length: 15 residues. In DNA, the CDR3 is TGCGCCAGTCAGGGTCTAGCGGGGGGCTACAATGAGCAGTTCTTC. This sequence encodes CASQGLAGGYNEQFF.

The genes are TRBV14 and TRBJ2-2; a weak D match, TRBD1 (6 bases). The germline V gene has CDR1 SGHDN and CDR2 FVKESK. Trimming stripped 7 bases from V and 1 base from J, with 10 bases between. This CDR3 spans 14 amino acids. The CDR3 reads CASTRTVNTGELFF. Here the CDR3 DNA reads TGTGCCAGCACTCGGACAGTGAACACCGGGGAGCTGTTTTTT.

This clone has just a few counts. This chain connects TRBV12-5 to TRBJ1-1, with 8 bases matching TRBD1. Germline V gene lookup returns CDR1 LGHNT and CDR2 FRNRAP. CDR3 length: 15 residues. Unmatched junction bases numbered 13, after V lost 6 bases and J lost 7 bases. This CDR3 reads CASGALLQGEGEAFF. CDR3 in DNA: TGTGCTAGTGGGGCTCTCCTACAGGGGGAGGGTGAAGCTTTCTTT. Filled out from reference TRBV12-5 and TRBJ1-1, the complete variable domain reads DARVTQTPRHKVTEMGQEVTMRCQPILGHNTVFWYRQTMMQGLELLAYFRNRAPLDDSGMPKDRFSAEMPDATLATLKIQPSEPRDSAVYFCASGALLQGEGEAFFGQGTRLTVV.

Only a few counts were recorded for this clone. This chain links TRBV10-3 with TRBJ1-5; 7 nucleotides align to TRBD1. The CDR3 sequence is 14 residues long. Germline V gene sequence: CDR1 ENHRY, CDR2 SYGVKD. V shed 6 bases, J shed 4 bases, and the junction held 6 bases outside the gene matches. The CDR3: CAISEQGLNQPQHF. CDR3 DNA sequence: TGTGCCATCAGCGAACAGGGGCTGAATCAGCCCCAGCATTTT.

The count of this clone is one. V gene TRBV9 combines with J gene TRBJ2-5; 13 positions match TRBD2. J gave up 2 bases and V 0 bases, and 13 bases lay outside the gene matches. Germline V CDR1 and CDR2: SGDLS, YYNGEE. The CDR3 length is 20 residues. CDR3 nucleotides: TGTGCCAGCAGCGTAGCGCCTGAGACAAGACTAGCGGGGGGACAAGAGACCCAGTACTTC. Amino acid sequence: CASSVAPETRLAGGQETQYF.

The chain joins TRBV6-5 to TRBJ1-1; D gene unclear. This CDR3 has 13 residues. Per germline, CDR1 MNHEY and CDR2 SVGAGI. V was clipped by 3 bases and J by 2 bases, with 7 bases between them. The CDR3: CASSYPGNTEAFF. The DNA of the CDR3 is TGTGCCAGCAGTTATCCAGGCAACACTGAAGCTTTCTTT.

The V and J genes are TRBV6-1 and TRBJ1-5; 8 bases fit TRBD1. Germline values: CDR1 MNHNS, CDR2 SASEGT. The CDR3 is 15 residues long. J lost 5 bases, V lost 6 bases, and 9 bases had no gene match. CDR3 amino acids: CASSETPGGYQPQHF. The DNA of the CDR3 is TGTGCCAGCAGCGAAACCCCAGGGGGCTATCAGCCCCAGCATTTT.

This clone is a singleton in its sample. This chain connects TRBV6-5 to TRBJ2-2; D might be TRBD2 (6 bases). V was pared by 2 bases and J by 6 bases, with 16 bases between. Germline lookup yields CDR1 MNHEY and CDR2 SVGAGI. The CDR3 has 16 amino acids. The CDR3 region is CASSYVGSGEAGELFF. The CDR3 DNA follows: TGTGCCAGCAGTTACGTGGGGAGTGGGGAGGCCGGGGAGCTGTTTTTT.

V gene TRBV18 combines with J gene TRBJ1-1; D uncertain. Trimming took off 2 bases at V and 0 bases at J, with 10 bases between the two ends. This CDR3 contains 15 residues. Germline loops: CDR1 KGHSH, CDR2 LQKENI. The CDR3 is CASSPGVLMNTEAFF. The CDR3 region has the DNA TGTGCCAGCTCACCAGGCGTACTCATGAACACTGAAGCTTTCTTT.

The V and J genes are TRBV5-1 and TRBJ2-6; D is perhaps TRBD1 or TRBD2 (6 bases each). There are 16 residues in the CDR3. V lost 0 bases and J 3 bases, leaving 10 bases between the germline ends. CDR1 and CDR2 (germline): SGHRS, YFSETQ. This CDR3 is CASSLAGALGANVLTF. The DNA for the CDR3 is TGCGCCAGCAGCTTGGCGGGGGCTCTTGGGGCCAACGTCCTGACTTTC. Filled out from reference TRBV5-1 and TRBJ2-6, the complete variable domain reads KAGVTQTPRYLIKTRGQQVTLSCSPISGHRSVSWYQQTPGQGLQFLFEYFSETQRNKGNFPGRFSGRQFSNSRSEMNVSTLELGDSALYLCASSLAGALGANVLTFGAGSRLTVL.

Written as DNA, the CDR3 is TGTGCCAGCAGCACCCGTATCGGGACAGGGAGGGAGTACGAGCAGTACTTC. Its translation: CASSTRIGTGREYEQYF. The rearrangement joins TRBV7-8 to TRBJ2-7, with 9 bases identical to TRBD1. The CDR3 is 17 residues long. Germline assignment: CDR1 SGHVS and CDR2 FQNEAQ. V lost 5 bases, J lost 4 bases, and 15 bases stayed unmatched.

The CDR3 bases are TGTGCCAGCAGTCTCCGTTGGGGTAGCGGCACAGATACGCAGTATTTT. It encodes CASSLRWGSGTDTQYF. This chain joins TRBV6-6 and TRBJ2-3; D may be TRBD2 (5 bases). V was shortened by 5 bases and J by 1 base, with 16 bases between the two germline ends. Germline CDR1 and CDR2: MNHNY and SVGAGI (reference sequence). The CDR3 length is 16 residues.

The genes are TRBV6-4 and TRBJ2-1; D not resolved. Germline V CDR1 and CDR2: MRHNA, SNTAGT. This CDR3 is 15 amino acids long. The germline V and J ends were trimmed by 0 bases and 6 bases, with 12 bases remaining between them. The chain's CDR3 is CASSDSITPGNEQFF. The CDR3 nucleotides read TGTGCCAGCAGTGACTCGATAACCCCAGGCAATGAGCAGTTCTTC.

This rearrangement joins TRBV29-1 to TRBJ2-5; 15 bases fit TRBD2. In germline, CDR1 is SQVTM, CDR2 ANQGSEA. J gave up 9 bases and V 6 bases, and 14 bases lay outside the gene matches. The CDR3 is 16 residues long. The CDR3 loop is CSVTGTSGGYRGAQYF. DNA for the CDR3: TGCAGCGTGACCGGGACTAGCGGGGGGTACAGAGGGGCCCAGTACTTC.

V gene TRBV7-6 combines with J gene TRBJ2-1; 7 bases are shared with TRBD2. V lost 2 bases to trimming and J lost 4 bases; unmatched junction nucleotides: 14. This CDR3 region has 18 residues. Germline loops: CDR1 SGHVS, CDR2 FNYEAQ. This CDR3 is CASSLMGGERRVYNEQFF. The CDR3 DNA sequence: TGTGCCAGCAGCTTAATGGGGGGGGAGCGTAGGGTTTACAATGAGCAGTTCTTC.